The 2 T cell receptor beta chains below come from one sample, sequenced in a study of blood T cell repertoires in COVID-19. The assay was immunoSEQ multiplex PCR, and TCRdb's table has in-frame clones only and misses some. The repertoire holds around 99,000 clones, 90% seen once, with 1% to 1.4% in the top ten. The sequenced sample was peripheral blood. The receptors were sampled from a human donor in a cohort sampled during active COVID-19.

This rearrangement joins TRBV6-2 or TRBV6-3 to TRBJ2-3; 7 bases fit TRBD2. The germline CDR1 and CDR2 sequences are MNHEY and SVGEGT. This CDR3 has 15 residues. V shed 2 bases and J 7 bases; nucleotides not matched to a gene: 9. The CDR3 reads CASSYNSGDSNTQYF. In nucleotides, the CDR3 is TGTGCCAGCAGTTACAACAGCGGGGATTCCAATACGCAGTATTTT.

The rearrangement joins TRBV6-5 to TRBJ1-1; D gene ambiguous. V lost 6 bases to trimming and J lost 7 bases, with 15 bases between them. The CDR3 covers 13 residues. Germline assignment: CDR1 MNHEY and CDR2 SVGAGI. The CDR3 spells CASSHPLAVEAFF. CDR3 DNA: TGTGCCAGCAGCCACCCGTTGGCAGTTGAAGCTTTCTTT.